Shown below are 13 T cell receptor beta chains from a single sample sequenced in a study of blood T cell repertoires in COVID-19 (dated by TCRdb to between 2020 and 2021). Library construction relied on the immunoSEQ multiplex PCR assay. The clones in this table, taken by TCRdb from immuneACCESS, are in-frame only. Not every clone is retained; where verified, under half of the shortfall comes from an unresolved V gene, and the cause of the rest is unknown. For this sample there are about 160,000 clones; about nine tenths appear just once. The top ten clones comprise 4% to 5% of the sample. Input material: peripheral blood. The receptor source for this set is a woman aged 55-69 years with active or convalescent COVID-19.

This clone has just one count. The chain carries TRBV9 and TRBJ2-3, with unresolved D. V was shortened by 4 bases and J by 0 bases, with 6 bases between the two germline ends. This CDR3 is 13 amino acids long. CDR1 and CDR2 (germline): SGDLS, YYNGEE. The CDR3 loop reads CASSPISTDTQYF. CDR3 in DNA: TGTGCCAGCAGCCCTATAAGCACAGATACGCAGTATTTT.

This clone was observed once. CDR3: CASGEVKYGYTF. The CDR3 region has the DNA TGTGCCAGCGGGGAGGTGAAGTATGGCTACACCTTC. This chain joins TRBV25-1 and TRBJ1-2; D gene unclear. Germline CDR1 MGHDK, CDR2 SYGVNS. The CDR3 is made up of 12 amino acids. The ends were cut back, 8 bases at V and 5 bases at J, with 12 bases in the middle.

The V gene is TRBV3-1 (or the pseudogene TRBV3-2), the J gene TRBJ2-3, with 13 bases lining up with TRBD2. J lost 2 bases, V lost 4 bases, and 3 bases had no gene match. The CDR3 has 16 residues. Germline values: CDR1 LGHDT, CDR2 YNNKEL (reference sequence). CDR3 region: CASSPTSGGNTDTQYF. CDR3 DNA sequence: TGTGCCAGCAGCCCGACTAGCGGGGGGAACACAGATACGCAGTATTTT.

The chain recombines TRBV7-9 with TRBJ1-6; 9 bases are a match to TRBD1. Losses at the gene ends were 5 bases for V and 9 bases for J; bases not matched to a gene: 11. CDR1 SEHNR and CDR2 FQNEAQ come from the germline V gene (reference sequence). The length of the CDR3 is 16 residues. CDR3 residues: CASSQGTGSPISPLHF. As DNA, the CDR3 is TGTGCCAGCAGCCAGGGGACAGGGTCCCCAATTTCACCCCTCCACTTT.

The gene calls are TRBV6-5 and TRBJ1-2; 8 nucleotides match TRBD1. The CDR3 sequence is 15 residues long. CDR1 and CDR2 (germline): MNHEY, SVGAGI. V lost 5 bases and J lost 1; bases outside the gene matches: 6. The CDR3 DNA reads TGTGCCAGCAGTCGGACAGGGATTGATAACTATGGCTACACCTTC. Protein: CASSRTGIDNYGYTF.

V is TRBV3-1 (or the pseudogene TRBV3-2) and J is TRBJ2-4, with D tentatively TRBD2 (5 bases). The CDR3 runs 15 residues. Germline CDR1 reads LGHDT; CDR2 reads YNNKEL (reference sequence). V gave up 4 bases and J gave up 2 bases, with 12 bases separating them. CDR3 sequence: CASSPEDRTKNIQYF. CDR3 nucleotide sequence: TGTGCCAGCAGCCCGGAGGACCGCACCAAAAACATTCAGTACTTC.

The chain is built from TRBV5-1 and TRBJ1-6; the match to TRBD1 covers 8 bases. The CDR3 is 13 residues long. Per the germline V gene, CDR1 is SGHRS and CDR2 is YFSETQ. The V segment lost 5 bases and the J segment 5 bases; nucleotides outside the gene matches: 0. The CDR3: CASRTGDNSPLHF. The CDR3 DNA is TGCGCCAGCAGGACAGGGGATAATTCACCCCTCCACTTT.

The chain has TRBV15 and TRBJ2-7; tentatively, D is TRBD2 (5 bases). CDR3 size: 13 residues. Germline CDR1 and CDR2: LNHNV and YYDKDF (reference sequence). Deletions cut 6 bases from V and 5 bases from J, with 14 bases between. The CDR3 reads CATREVGWDEQYF. DNA for the CDR3: TGTGCCACCAGGGAGGTGGGGTGGGACGAGCAGTACTTC. Full variable domain (missing parts from reference TRBV15 and TRBJ2-7): DAMVIQNPRYQVTQFGKPVTLSCSQTLNHNVMYWYQQKSSQAPKLLFHYYDKDFNNEADTPDNFQSRRPNTSFCFLDIRSPGLGDTAMYLCATREVGWDEQYFGPGTRLTVT.

A single count supports this clone. V is TRBV7-2 and J is TRBJ2-7; TRBD2 aligns across 7 bases. The germline V gene encodes CDR1 SGHTA and CDR2 FQGNSA. This CDR3 has 15 amino acids. With 1 base clipped from V and 0 bases from J, the junction kept 3 bases outside the gene matches. CDR3 in DNA: TGTGCCAGCAGCTTAGGGGGGGGGAACTCCTACGAGCAGTACTTC. Amino acids: CASSLGGGNSYEQYF. Combining the CDR3 with reference TRBV7-2 and TRBJ2-7 gives the whole variable domain GAGVSQSPSNKVTEKGKDVELRCDPISGHTALYWYRQSLGQGLEFLIYFQGNSAPDKSGLPSDRFSAERTGGSVSTLTIQRTQQEDSAVYLCASSLGGGNSYEQYFGPGTRLTVT.

The gene calls are TRBV5-6 and TRBJ2-5; D is unclear. Germline CDR1 SGHDT, CDR2 YYEEEE. V was cut by 4 bases and J by 3 bases, with 13 bases left in between. This CDR3 comprises 14 residues. CDR3 sequence reads: CASSPAYTKETQYF. CDR3 sequence (DNA): TGTGCCAGCAGCCCAGCGTATACTAAAGAGACCCAGTACTTC.

This rearrangement joins TRBV5-4 to TRBJ2-2; TRBD2 might be the D (7 bases). Germline-derived CDR1 and CDR2 are SGHNT and YYREEE (reference sequence). This CDR3 has 15 amino acids. Trimming removed 4 bases from V and 7 bases from J, with 17 bases in between. The CDR3 nucleotides are TGTGCCAGCAGCCCTGGGGGGGGGCCAGGCGGGGAGCTGTTTTTT. Residues: CASSPGGGPGGELFF.

This sequence joins TRBV19 and TRBJ1-1; D remains unclear. CDR3 length equals 12 residues. Germline V gene lookup returns CDR1 LNHDA and CDR2 SQIVND (reference sequence). V shed 6 bases and J shed 2 bases, with 7 bases lying between them. CDR3 sequence reads: CASRAVNTEAFF. In nucleotides, the CDR3 is TGTGCCAGTAGGGCAGTAAACACTGAAGCTTTCTTT.

This clone turned up a few times. This specimen includes other DNA sequences encoding the same CDR3. V is TRBV5-1 and J is TRBJ2-2, with 12 bases aligning to TRBD2. Germline-derived CDR1 and CDR2 are SGHRS and YFSETQ. After removal of 0 bases from V and 3 bases from J, the junction contained 0 bases not matched to a gene. The length of the CDR3 is 16 residues. The CDR3 spells CASSLASGGDTGELFF. For the CDR3, the DNA is TGCGCCAGCAGCTTGGCTAGCGGGGGGGACACCGGGGAGCTGTTTTTT.